This passage covers 28 T cell receptor beta chains from one sample sequenced in a study of shared clonotypes between healthy human individuals. Measured with immunoSEQ multiplex PCR; TCRdb has only the in-frame clones, and not every one. In the table there are about 340,000 clones, roughly 70% of which are singletons. Sequencing was carried out using memory CD4+ T cells sorted from blood. Subset: CD45RA-negative fraction. These receptors originate from a young man in good health.

The chain carries TRBV10-3 and TRBJ1-1; D possibly corresponds to TRBD1 (5 bases). Germline values: CDR1 ENHRY, CDR2 SYGVKD. V dropped 8 bases and J dropped 4 bases, with 17 bases sitting between them. CDR3 length: 14 amino acids. The CDR3 coding sequence is TGTGCCATCTCCGGGGGGACTTATAGCACTGAAGCTTTCTTT. This translates into CAISGGTYSTEAFF.

The V call is TRBV5-1, the J call TRBJ2-1; the match to TRBD1 covers 9 bases. Germline V gene sequence: CDR1 SGHRS, CDR2 YFSETQ. With V trimmed by 1 base and J by 4 bases, 3 bases remained unmatched. The CDR3 covers 15 residues. DNA for the CDR3: TGCGCCAGCAGCTTGTCGGGACAGGGATACAATGAGCAGTTCTTC. Translated: CASSLSGQGYNEQFF.

On this clone itself: Other DNA sequences of this sample code for an identical CDR3. The gene calls are TRBV9 and TRBJ2-3; D remains unclear. V was clipped by 0 bases and J by 4 bases, with 3 bases between them. Germline CDR1 reads SGDLS; CDR2 reads YYNGEE. The CDR3 contains 12 residues. The CDR3: CASSVVADTQYF. The CDR3 coding sequence is TGTGCCAGCAGCGTAGTTGCAGATACGCAGTATTTT. The variable domain in full, with the rest retrieved from reference TRBV9 and TRBJ2-3, is DSGVTQTPKHLITATGQRVTLRCSPRSGDLSVYWYQQSLDQGLQFLIQYYNGEERAKGNILERFSAQQFPDLHSELNLSSLELGDSALYFCASSVVADTQYFGPGTRLTVL.

This chain uses TRBV28 with TRBJ1-3; D is ambiguous. Germline values: CDR1 MDHEN, CDR2 SYDVKM. There are 14 residues in the CDR3. V lost 7 bases and J 0 bases, leaving 10 bases between the germline ends. The CDR3 sequence: CASKRTYSGNTIYF. DNA of the CDR3: TGTGCCAGCAAGAGGACCTACTCTGGAAACACCATATATTTT.

The chain recombines TRBV13 with TRBJ2-1; 7 bases line up with TRBD2. J lost 2 bases, V lost 5 bases, and 18 bases had no gene match. Germline V gene data show CDR1 as PRHDT and CDR2 as FYEKMQ (reference sequence). CDR3 length equals 19 residues. The CDR3 reads CASSPNRPGPSGTYNEQFF. The CDR3 DNA sequence: TGTGCCAGCAGCCCCAATCGACCCGGACCTAGCGGTACCTACAATGAGCAGTTCTTC.

The chain carries TRBV28 and TRBJ2-5; TRBD1 might be the D (6 bases). CDR3 length equals 13 residues. Trimming pared 5 bases from V and 5 bases from J, leaving 12 bases between. Germline V CDR1 and CDR2: MDHEN, SYDVKM. CDR3 protein: CASSPTGRETQYF. The DNA of the CDR3 is TGTGCCAGCAGTCCTACAGGGCGCGAGACCCAGTACTTC.

Remarks on this clone: A far larger clone is only one base removed, so a read error is likely. The rearrangement uses TRBV7-2 and TRBJ2-7; D is possibly TRBD1 (5 bases). The CDR3 is made up of 14 amino acids. Per the germline V gene, CDR1 is SGHTA and CDR2 is FQGNSA. V was clipped by 5 bases and J by 3 bases, with 14 bases between them. The CDR3 region has the DNA TGTGCCAGCAGCCTCTGGGGCAGAAACTACGAGCAGTACTTC. Protein sequence: CASSLWGRNYEQYF.

In the case of this clone: In the same sample, other DNA sequences code for this CDR3. The V call is TRBV9, the J call TRBJ2-5; TRBD2 matches at 11 bases. From germline, CDR1 is SGDLS and CDR2 YYNGEE. The J segment lost 5 bases and the V segment lost 0 bases, leaving 6 bases of the junction unmatched. CDR3 length equals 16 residues. The CDR3 DNA sequence: TGTGCCAGCAGCGTAGGGTTAGCGGGAGGGTTGGAGACCCAGTACTTC. Encoded protein: CASSVGLAGGLETQYF.

This clone was seen only a few times. This chain links TRBV11-1 with TRBJ2-7; the D is unclear. CDR3 length: 11 residues. V gave up 1 base and J gave up 6 bases, with 4 bases separating them. Germline CDR1 and CDR2: SGHAT and FQDESV (reference sequence). CDR3 protein: CASSLEGEQYF. In DNA form, the CDR3 reads TGTGCCAGCAGCTTAGAAGGCGAGCAGTACTTC.

This clone occurred a few times. The chain carries TRBV27 and TRBJ2-7; a weak D match, TRBD1 (5 bases). The germline V gene encodes CDR1 MNHEY and CDR2 SMNVEV (reference sequence). V was clipped by 2 bases and J by 2 bases, with 16 bases between them. The CDR3 loop spans 16 amino acids. The CDR3 loop reads CASSLAPGDSTYEQYF. The CDR3 DNA reads TGTGCCAGCAGTTTAGCTCCCGGAGACAGTACCTACGAGCAGTACTTC.

Comment on this clone: One end of the junction is discordant with germline, which a read error may explain. The chain carries TRBV7-2 and TRBJ2-7; 12 bases align to TRBD1. CDR3 length: 16 amino acids. Germline V gene lookup returns CDR1 SGHTA and CDR2 FQGNSA. CDR3 in amino acids: CASSLYPGQGAPLRHF. The CDR3 DNA follows: TGTGCCAGCAGCTTATACCCGGGACAGGGGGCCCCCCTAAGGCACTTC.

The rearrangement uses TRBV30 and TRBJ2-5; D tentatively reads TRBD1 or TRBD2 (5 bases each). Germline values: CDR1 GTSNPN, CDR2 SVGIG (reference sequence). V was clipped by 4 bases and J by 5 bases, with 17 bases between them. This CDR3 has 14 amino acids. CDR3 sequence (DNA): TGTGCCTGGACCCGGGGCAGCCTAGGGGAGACCCAGTACTTC. It is translated as CAWTRGSLGETQYF.

This chain joins TRBV10-3 and TRBJ1-1; 7 bases fit TRBD1. With 10 bases clipped from V and 0 bases from J, the junction kept 5 bases outside the gene matches. The CDR3 spans 13 residues. CDR1 and CDR2 (germline): ENHRY, SYGVKD. CDR3: CATGQVLNTEAFF. DNA of the CDR3: TGTGCCACCGGACAGGTGCTGAACACTGAAGCTTTCTTT.

The chain couples TRBV5-5 to TRBJ1-1; D remains ambiguous. V lost 2 bases and J 1 base, leaving 12 bases between the germline ends. Per the germline V gene, CDR1 is SGHKS and CDR2 is YYEKEE (reference sequence). CDR3 length: 15 amino acids. CDR3 DNA: TGTGCCAGCAGCTTAATCCCCGGGAGGAACACTGAAGCTTTCTTT. It yields the protein CASSLIPGRNTEAFF.

This chain uses TRBV5-1 with TRBJ1-1; D ambiguous. This CDR3 has 13 amino acids. Trimming shortened V by 0 bases and J by 2 bases, and 5 bases separated the two germline ends. CDR1 and CDR2 from the germline V gene are SGHRS and YFSETQ. The CDR3 protein is CASSLEKNTEAFF. CDR3 in DNA: TGCGCCAGCAGCTTGGAGAAAAACACTGAAGCTTTCTTT.

The chain combines TRBV25-1 with TRBJ2-3; TRBD2 matches at 7 bases. The CDR3 has 14 residues. The germline V gene encodes CDR1 MGHDK and CDR2 SYGVNS. The V segment lost 5 bases and the J segment 6 bases; nucleotides outside the gene matches: 8. CDR3 sequence (DNA): TGTGCCAGCAGTAATTGGCGGGAGAAGGATACGCAGTATTTT. Translating it yields CASSNWREKDTQYF.

This chain connects TRBV5-4 to TRBJ2-1; D gene unclear. This CDR3 region has 13 residues. Germline values: CDR1 SGHNT, CDR2 YYREEE (reference sequence). Trimming took off 2 bases at V and 10 bases at J, with 13 bases between the two ends. CDR3 sequence (DNA): TGTGCCAGCAGCTTCTTCCTTGGAGACGAGCAGTTCTTC. Its protein product is CASSFFLGDEQFF.

The rearrangement uses TRBV6-6 and TRBJ2-7; the match to TRBD1 covers 9 bases. Trimming took 7 bases from V and 3 from J; bases not matched to a gene: 4. In germline, CDR1 is MNHNY, CDR2 SVGAGI (reference sequence). This CDR3 is 13 amino acids long. CDR3 coding DNA: TGTGCCAGCAATCCGGGACAGGGCTACGAGCAGTACTTC. It codes for CASNPGQGYEQYF.

The chain joins TRBV5-1 to TRBJ2-5; 9 positions match TRBD1. The CDR3 has 14 amino acids. Germline CDR1 reads SGHRS; CDR2 reads YFSETQ. The V segment lost 3 bases and the J segment 4 bases; nucleotides outside the gene matches: 4. The chain's CDR3 is CASSWGQGGETQYF. The CDR3 region has the DNA TGCGCCAGCAGCTGGGGACAGGGTGGAGAGACCCAGTACTTC.

About this clone: Other nucleotide sequences from this sample produce the same CDR3. The rearrangement links TRBV5-4 to TRBJ1-2; D uncertain. The length of the CDR3 is 13 residues. CDR1 is SGHNT, CDR2 YYREEE, per germline (reference sequence). The ends were cut back, 4 bases at V and 2 bases at J, with 9 bases in the middle. The CDR3 coding sequence is TGTGCCAGCAGCCCGGACGGAAACTATGGCTACACCTTC. Its translation is CASSPDGNYGYTF.

This chain connects TRBV10-2 to TRBJ1-1; D not certain. The V and J ends lost 7 bases and 6 bases respectively, with 12 bases between them. CDR1 is WSHSY, CDR2 SAAADI, per germline. This CDR3 has 12 residues. CDR3 sequence: CASMKNRAEAFF. The CDR3 nucleotides read TGCGCCAGCATGAAAAATAGGGCTGAAGCTTTCTTT.

The genes are TRBV7-2 and TRBJ2-3; D is possibly TRBD1 (5 bases). The CDR3 spans 14 residues. The V end lost 7 bases, the J end lost 0 bases, and 11 bases lay between the germline ends. Per germline, CDR1 SGHTA and CDR2 FQGNSA. The CDR3 sequence: CASTRQPSTDTQYF. CDR3 DNA sequence: TGTGCCAGCACCCGACAGCCTAGCACAGATACGCAGTATTTT. The whole variable domain, remainder taken from reference TRBV7-2 and TRBJ2-3, is GAGVSQSPSNKVTEKGKDVELRCDPISGHTALYWYRQSLGQGLEFLIYFQGNSAPDKSGLPSDRFSAERTGGSVSTLTIQRTQQEDSAVYLCASTRQPSTDTQYFGPGTRLTVL.

The V call is TRBV30, the J call TRBJ1-2; a weak D match, TRBD1 (6 bases). This CDR3 spans 14 amino acids. Germline CDR1 is GTSNPN and CDR2 is SVGIG (reference sequence). Trimming pared 0 bases from V and 4 bases from J, leaving 12 bases between. The CDR3 here is CAWSVHRGIYGYTF. The CDR3 coding sequence is TGTGCCTGGAGTGTCCATAGGGGGATCTATGGCTACACCTTC.

This clone has only a few counts. J is TRBJ2-2 and V is TRBV25-1; D is possibly TRBD2 (5 bases). V lost 5 bases to trimming and J lost 6 bases, with 13 bases between them. Germline CDR1 reads MGHDK; CDR2 reads SYGVNS. CDR3 length: 14 residues. CDR3: CASSSPRAAGELFF. Written as DNA, the CDR3 is TGTGCCAGCAGTTCCCCGCGGGCGGCCGGGGAGCTGTTTTTT.

The gene calls are TRBV7-9 and TRBJ2-5; no definite D call. Germline V gene data show CDR1 as SEHNR and CDR2 as FQNEAQ (reference sequence). The CDR3 runs 13 residues. V lost 6 bases and J lost 0, with 8 bases in between. The CDR3 DNA sequence: TGTGCCAGCAGGGTCGGCGACCAAGAGACCCAGTACTTC. This codes for CASRVGDQETQYF.

This sequence joins TRBV28 and TRBJ1-4; no firm D call. The CDR3 spans 14 residues. V was cut by 11 bases and J by 0 bases, with 13 bases left in between. Germline assignment: CDR1 MDHEN and CDR2 SYDVKM. The CDR3 loop is CASRPGSTNEKLFF. CDR3 DNA: TGTGCCTCCCGCCCCGGTTCAACTAATGAAAAACTGTTTTTT.

This chain connects TRBV10-3 to TRBJ1-2; D not certain. CDR3 length: 13 amino acids. V shed 3 bases and J shed 12 bases, with 17 bases lying between them. Looked up from germline, CDR1 is ENHRY and CDR2 is SYGVKD. DNA of the CDR3: TGTGCCATCAGTGACTCTCGGGAAATGGGGAACACCTTC. Amino acids: CAISDSREMGNTF.

The V gene is TRBV5-5, the J gene TRBJ2-5, with D possibly matching TRBD2 (5 bases). The V end was cut by 4 bases, the J end by 0 bases, with 10 bases between. Germline CDR1 is SGHKS and CDR2 is YYEKEE (reference sequence). The CDR3 runs to 14 residues. The CDR3 DNA follows: TGTGCCAGCAGCCCCCAGACTAACCAAGAGACCCAGTACTTC. Residues: CASSPQTNQETQYF.